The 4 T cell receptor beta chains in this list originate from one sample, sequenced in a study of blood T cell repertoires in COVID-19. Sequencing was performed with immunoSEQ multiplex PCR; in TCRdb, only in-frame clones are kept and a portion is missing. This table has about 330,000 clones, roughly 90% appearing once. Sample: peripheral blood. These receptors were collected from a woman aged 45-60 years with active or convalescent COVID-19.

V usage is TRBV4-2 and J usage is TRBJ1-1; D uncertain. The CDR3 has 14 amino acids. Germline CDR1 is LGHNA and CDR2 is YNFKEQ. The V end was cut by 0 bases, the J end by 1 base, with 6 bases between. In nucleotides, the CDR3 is TGTGCCAGCAGCCAAGAGCGGGGGAACACTGAAGCTTTCTTT. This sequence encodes CASSQERGNTEAFF.

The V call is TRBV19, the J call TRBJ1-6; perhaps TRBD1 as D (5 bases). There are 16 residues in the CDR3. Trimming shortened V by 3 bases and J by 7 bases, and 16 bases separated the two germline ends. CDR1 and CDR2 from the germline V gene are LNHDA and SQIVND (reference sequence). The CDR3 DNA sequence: TGTGCCAGTAGTATCCAGAGCAGGGTCGAGAATTCACCCCTCCACTTT. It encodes CASSIQSRVENSPLHF. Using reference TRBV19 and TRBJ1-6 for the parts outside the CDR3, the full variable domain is DGGITQSPKYLFRKEGQNVTLSCEQNLNHDAMYWYRQDPGQGLRLIYYSQIVNDFQKGDIAEGYSVSREKKESFPLTVTSAQKNPTAFYLCASSIQSRVENSPLHFGNGTRLTVT.

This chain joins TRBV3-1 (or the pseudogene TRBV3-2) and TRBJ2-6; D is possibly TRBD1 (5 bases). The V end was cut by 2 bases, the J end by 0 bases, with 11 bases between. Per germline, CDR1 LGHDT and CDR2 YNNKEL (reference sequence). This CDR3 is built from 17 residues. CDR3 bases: TGTGCCAGCAGCCAATGGCCCCAGGGCTCTGGGGCCAACGTCCTGACTTTC. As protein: CASSQWPQGSGANVLTF.

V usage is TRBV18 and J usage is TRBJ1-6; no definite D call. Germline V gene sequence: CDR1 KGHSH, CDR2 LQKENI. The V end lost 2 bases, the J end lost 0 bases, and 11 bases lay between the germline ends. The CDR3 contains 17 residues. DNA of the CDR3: TGTGCCAGCTCACCATTCGGGATTAGCTCCTATAATTCACCCCTCCACTTT. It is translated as CASSPFGISSYNSPLHF.